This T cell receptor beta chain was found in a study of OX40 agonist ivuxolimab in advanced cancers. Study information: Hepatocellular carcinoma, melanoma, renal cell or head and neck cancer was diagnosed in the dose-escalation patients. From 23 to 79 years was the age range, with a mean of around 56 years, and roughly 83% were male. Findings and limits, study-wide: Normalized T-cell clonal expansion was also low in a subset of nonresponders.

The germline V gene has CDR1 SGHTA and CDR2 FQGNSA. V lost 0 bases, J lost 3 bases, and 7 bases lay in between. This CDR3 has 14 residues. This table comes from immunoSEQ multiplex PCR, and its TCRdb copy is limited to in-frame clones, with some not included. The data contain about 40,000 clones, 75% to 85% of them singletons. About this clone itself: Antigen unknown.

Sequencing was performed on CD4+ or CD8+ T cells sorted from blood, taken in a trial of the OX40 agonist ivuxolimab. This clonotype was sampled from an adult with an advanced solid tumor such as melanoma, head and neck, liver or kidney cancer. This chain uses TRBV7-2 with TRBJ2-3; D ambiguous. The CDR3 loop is CASSLAVRTDTQYF. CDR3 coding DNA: TGTGCCAGCAGCTTAGCGGTGCGAACAGATACGCAGTATTTT.